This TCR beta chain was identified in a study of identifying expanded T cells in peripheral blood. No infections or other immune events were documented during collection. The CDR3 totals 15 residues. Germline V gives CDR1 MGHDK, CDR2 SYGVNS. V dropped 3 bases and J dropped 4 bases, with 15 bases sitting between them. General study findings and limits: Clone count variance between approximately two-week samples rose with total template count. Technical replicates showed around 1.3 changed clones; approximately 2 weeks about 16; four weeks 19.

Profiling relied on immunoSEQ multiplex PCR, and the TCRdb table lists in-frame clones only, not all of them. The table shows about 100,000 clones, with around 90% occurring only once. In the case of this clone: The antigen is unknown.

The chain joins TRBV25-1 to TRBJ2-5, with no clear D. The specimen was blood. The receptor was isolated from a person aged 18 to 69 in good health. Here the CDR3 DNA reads TGTGCCAGCAGTGACCCTCGTGGAAAGCGAGAGACCCAGTACTTC. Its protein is CASSDPRGKRETQYF.